The 27 T cell receptor beta chains below all came from one sample that was sequenced in a study of cytomegalovirus exposure and HLA in healthy donors. A multiplex PCR was run with 60 Vbeta primers and 13 Jbeta primers. Repertoires were generated with immunoSEQ multiplex PCR, while TCRdb's copy carries only in-frame clones and drops some. The sample comprises about 140,000 clones, 70% to 80% of which are singletons, and just over 5% rests with the top ten. Sequenced material: PBMCs. All receptors derive from a male donor in good health and CMV-seronegative.

This clone appeared a few times. The genes are TRBV7-2 and TRBJ1-4; 11 positions agree with TRBD1. This CDR3 has 15 residues. The germline CDR1 and CDR2 sequences are SGHTA and FQGNSA. Trimming removed 5 bases from V and 7 bases from J; junction bases left unmatched: 6. The chain's CDR3 is CASSKGGQGGEKLFF. The CDR3 DNA sequence: TGTGCCAGCAGCAAAGGGGGACAGGGGGGTGAAAAACTGTTTTTT.

The V and J genes are TRBV6-5 and TRBJ1-5; the D gene is possibly TRBD1 (6 bases). CDR3 length: 13 residues. Germline-derived CDR1 and CDR2 are MNHEY and SVGAGI. V was clipped by 7 bases and J by 0 bases, with 7 bases between them. The CDR3 loop is CASKGDSNQPQHF. The CDR3 DNA reads TGTGCCAGCAAGGGGGATAGCAATCAGCCCCAGCATTTT.

The DNA of the CDR3 is TGTGCCTGGAGGGACACGGGCCCCTATGGCTACACCTTC. Translation: CAWRDTGPYGYTF. The chain uses TRBV30 and TRBJ1-2; D possibly corresponds to TRBD1 (5 bases). This CDR3 is 13 amino acids long. Trimming took off 3 bases at V and 4 bases at J, with 12 bases between the two ends. CDR1 and CDR2 from the germline V gene are GTSNPN and SVGIG (reference sequence).

This clone was seen just once. The chain employs TRBV5-1 and TRBJ2-1, with 8 bases lining up with TRBD1. The CDR3 is made up of 13 amino acids. Germline V gene data show CDR1 as SGHRS and CDR2 as YFSETQ. The trim removed 8 bases at V and 8 bases at J, leaving 9 bases unmatched. CDR3 nucleotides: TGCGCCAGTGCGGACAGGGAATCCGATGAGCAGTTCTTC. Translating gives CASADRESDEQFF.

This sequence joins TRBV6-1 and TRBJ1-5, with a tentative D call TRBD1 (6 bases). The CDR3 is 14 amino acids. CDR1 is MNHNS and CDR2 is SASEGT in the germline V gene. With 2 bases removed from V and 2 bases from J, the gap between germline ends came to 7 bases. CDR3 loop: CASSESGGNQPQHF. In DNA, the CDR3 is TGTGCCAGCAGTGAATCAGGGGGCAATCAGCCCCAGCATTTT.

The V gene is TRBV5-6, the J gene TRBJ2-3; TRBD2 is a possible D gene (6 bases). The CDR3 is 16 residues long. CDR1 SGHDT and CDR2 YYEEEE come from the germline V gene. Trimming took off 1 base at V and 4 bases at J, with 16 bases between the two ends. The CDR3 DNA follows: TGTGCCAGCAGCTTGCAGGAGGGAGTCGACGCAGATACGCAGTATTTT. Its protein product is CASSLQEGVDADTQYF.

This chain uses TRBV9 with TRBJ2-5; 10 bases map to TRBD1. The DNA end lines up better with TRBJ2-7; the J call may be wrong. The CDR3 is 14 amino acids. Germline CDR1 is SGDLS and CDR2 is YYNGEE. CDR3 region: CASSGGTGVYEQYF. The CDR3 DNA sequence: TGTGCCAGCAGCGGCGGGACAGGGGTTTACGAGCAGTACTTC.

This chain links TRBV5-6 with TRBJ1-1; tentative D call: TRBD1 (6 bases). Trimming stripped 2 bases from V and 4 bases from J, with 15 bases between. CDR1 and CDR2 from the germline V gene are SGHDT and YYEEEE. The CDR3 totals 15 residues. This CDR3 reads CASSLQGIKVTEAFF. The CDR3 nucleotides are TGTGCCAGCAGCTTACAGGGAATTAAGGTCACTGAAGCTTTCTTT.

With regard to this clone: At the DNA level, this CDR3 is encoded by other sequences in the same sample as well. The V and J genes are TRBV7-2 and TRBJ1-2; D is unclear. The germline V gene has CDR1 SGHTA and CDR2 FQGNSA. Trimming shortened V by 1 base and J by 0 bases, and 9 bases separated the two germline ends. CDR3 length: 15 amino acids. The CDR3 region has the DNA TGTGCCAGCAGCTTAGGGGCAGGCACTAACTATGGCTACACCTTC. Its protein is CASSLGAGTNYGYTF. Looking up the rest from reference TRBV7-2 and TRBJ1-2 gives the full variable domain: GAGVSQSPSNKVTEKGKDVELRCDPISGHTALYWYRQSLGQGLEFLIYFQGNSAPDKSGLPSDRFSAERTGGSVSTLTIQRTQQEDSAVYLCASSLGAGTNYGYTFGSGTRLTVV.

The chain links TRBV30 to TRBJ2-3, with D perhaps TRBD2 (5 bases). The CDR3 sequence is 13 residues long. Trimming took off 4 bases at V and 1 base at J, with 9 bases between the two ends. Per the germline V gene, CDR1 is GTSNPN and CDR2 is SVGIG (reference sequence). The CDR3: CAWTRGGTDTQYF. In nucleotides, the CDR3 is TGTGCCTGGACTCGGGGAGGCACAGATACGCAGTATTTT. Full variable domain (remainder filled in from reference TRBV30 and TRBJ2-3): SQTIHQWPATLVQPVGSPLSLECTVEGTSNPNLYWYRQAAGRGLQLLFYSVGIGQISSEVPQNLSASRPQDRQFILSSKKLLLSDSGFYLCAWTRGGTDTQYFGPGTRLTVL.

The J gene is TRBJ2-1, the V gene TRBV7-2; the match to TRBD2 covers 9 bases. V lost 4 bases to trimming and J lost 3 bases; unmatched junction nucleotides: 4. The CDR3 is made up of 15 amino acids. Germline V gives CDR1 SGHTA, CDR2 FQGNSA. CDR3 residues: CASSSSGVVYNEQFF. The CDR3 bases are TGTGCCAGCAGCTCTAGCGGGGTGGTCTACAATGAGCAGTTCTTC. The complete variable domain, with remaining parts taken from reference TRBV7-2 and TRBJ2-1, reads GAGVSQSPSNKVTEKGKDVELRCDPISGHTALYWYRQSLGQGLEFLIYFQGNSAPDKSGLPSDRFSAERTGGSVSTLTIQRTQQEDSAVYLCASSSSGVVYNEQFFGPGTRLTVL.

The chain links TRBV6-5 to TRBJ1-2, with 7 bases fitting TRBD1. This CDR3 comprises 14 residues. Germline CDR1 is MNHEY and CDR2 is SVGAGI. Losses at the gene ends were 0 bases for V and 7 bases for J; bases not matched to a gene: 5. The DNA for the CDR3 is TGTGCCAGCAGTTACTCTCGGACAGGAGGTGGCTACACCTTC. This translates into CASSYSRTGGGYTF.

The rearrangement uses TRBV9 and TRBJ2-7; D is ambiguous. There are 14 residues in the CDR3. V shed 0 bases and J shed 0 bases, with 7 bases lying between them. CDR1 and CDR2 (germline): SGDLS, YYNGEE. The CDR3 protein is CASSVEQFSYEQYF. As DNA, the CDR3 is TGTGCCAGCAGCGTAGAACAGTTCTCCTACGAGCAGTACTTC.

The rearrangement joins TRBV4-3 to TRBJ2-1; 8 positions match TRBD2. CDR1 LGHNA and CDR2 YSLEER come from the germline V gene. The CDR3 length is 15 residues. V lost 0 bases, J lost 8 bases, and 6 bases stayed unmatched. The CDR3 region is CASSQEPGGPDEQFF. The DNA for the CDR3 is TGCGCCAGCAGCCAAGAACCGGGGGGGCCCGATGAGCAGTTCTTC.

V usage is TRBV5-1 and J usage is TRBJ2-1, with D possibly matching TRBD2 (5 bases). With 6 bases removed from V and 1 base from J, the gap between germline ends came to 14 bases. Looked up from germline, CDR1 is SGHRS and CDR2 is YFSETQ. The CDR3 totals 15 residues. The CDR3 DNA sequence: TGCGCCAGCACCAACTTGGGCGGGTCCTACAATGAGCAGTTCTTC. Translated, it gives CASTNLGGSYNEQFF.

The chain employs TRBV6-1 and TRBJ1-2, with 7 bases matching TRBD1. Unmatched junction bases numbered 7, after V lost 3 bases and J lost 0 bases. CDR1 and CDR2 (germline): MNHNS, SASEGT. The CDR3 length is 16 residues. Written as DNA, the CDR3 is TGTGCCAGCAGTGATTGGACAGGCGAAGCTAACTATGGCTACACCTTC. It encodes CASSDWTGEANYGYTF.

The chain is built from TRBV5-1 and TRBJ2-5, with D possibly matching TRBD1 (6 bases). With 5 bases removed from V and 1 base from J, the gap between germline ends came to 9 bases. The CDR3 is 13 amino acids. Germline-derived CDR1 and CDR2 are SGHRS and YFSETQ. The DNA of the CDR3 is TGCGCCAGCAGTTTAGGGGGCCAAGAGACCCAGTACTTC. This gives the protein CASSLGGQETQYF.

CDR3 DNA: TGTGCCAGCAGTTTAGGGGGGAGTAACTATGGCTACACCTTC. Protein product: CASSLGGSNYGYTF. The V and J genes are TRBV28 and TRBJ1-2; weak D call: TRBD1 (5 bases). CDR3 length: 14 residues. Per germline, CDR1 MDHEN and CDR2 SYDVKM. Trimming removed 2 bases from V and 1 base from J, with 8 bases in between.

V is TRBV18 and J is TRBJ1-2; D is uncertain. V gave up 2 bases and J gave up 2 bases, with 9 bases separating them. CDR1 and CDR2 from the germline V gene are KGHSH and LQKENI. CDR3 length: 14 residues. Here the CDR3 DNA reads TGTGCCAGCTCACCAGGGGAGACCAACTATGGCTACACCTTC. Its translation: CASSPGETNYGYTF.

The chain combines TRBV19 with TRBJ1-2, with 7 bases fitting TRBD1. The CDR3 loop spans 15 amino acids. V gave up 3 bases and J gave up 7 bases; unmatched junction bases: 11. Germline CDR1 is LNHDA and CDR2 is SQIVND (reference sequence). The CDR3 region has the DNA TGTGCCAGTAGTATCTTAGGACAGGCTGTAAGTGGCTACACCTTC. Protein: CASSILGQAVSGYTF. The full variable domain, in which reference TRBV19 and TRBJ1-2 provide the parts outside the CDR3, is DGGITQSPKYLFRKEGQNVTLSCEQNLNHDAMYWYRQDPGQGLRLIYYSQIVNDFQKGDIAEGYSVSREKKESFPLTVTSAQKNPTAFYLCASSILGQAVSGYTFGSGTRLTVV.

The chain couples TRBV7-2 to TRBJ1-2; 8 bases map to TRBD1. The V gene end was trimmed by 5 bases and the J gene end by 4 bases; junction bases not matched to a gene: 12. CDR1 is SGHTA and CDR2 is FQGNSA in the germline V gene. CDR3 length equals 16 residues. CDR3 DNA: TGTGCCAGCAGCAGAACCGGGACAGGCCTTTTCTATGGCTACACCTTC. Protein product: CASSRTGTGLFYGYTF.

The rearrangement uses TRBV13 and TRBJ2-7; 7 positions match TRBD2. In germline, CDR1 is PRHDT, CDR2 FYEKMQ (reference sequence). The CDR3 consists of 14 residues. The V gene end was trimmed by 3 bases and the J gene end by 1 base; junction bases not matched to a gene: 3. The CDR3 bases are TGTGCCAGCAGCTTGCTCGGGGGGTCCTACGAGCAGTACTTC. Its protein is CASSLLGGSYEQYF. Looking up the rest from reference TRBV13 and TRBJ2-7 gives the full variable domain: AAGVIQSPRHLIKEKRETATLKCYPIPRHDTVYWYQQGPGQDPQFLISFYEKMQSDKGSIPDRFSAQQFSDYHSELNMSSLELGDSALYFCASSLLGGSYEQYFGPGTRLTVT.

The chain joins TRBV5-1 to TRBJ2-7, with 7 positions matching TRBD1. V was clipped by 4 bases and J by 3 bases; unmatched bases: 7. This CDR3 has 14 residues. Germline V gives CDR1 SGHRS, CDR2 YFSETQ. This chain's CDR3 is CASSDRDSNYEQYF. CDR3 in DNA: TGCGCCAGCAGCGACCGGGACAGCAACTACGAGCAGTACTTC.

A remark on this clone: Other DNA sequences in this sample translate to the same CDR3. The J gene is TRBJ2-7, the V gene TRBV27; 7 positions match TRBD1. The V segment lost 3 bases and the J segment 3 bases; nucleotides outside the gene matches: 5. This CDR3 region has 14 residues. Germline CDR1 and CDR2: MNHEY and SMNVEV (reference sequence). The DNA for the CDR3 is TGTGCCAGCAGTTTCTCGGGACAGTACTACGAGCAGTACTTC. Its translation: CASSFSGQYYEQYF.

This CDR3 reads CASSRQGVQLSSAGANVLTF. The CDR3 DNA follows: TGTGCCAGCAGCCGACAGGGGGTGCAACTCTCATCGGCTGGGGCCAACGTCCTGACTTTC. The chain uses TRBV4-2 and TRBJ2-6; 9 bases are shared with TRBD1. V lost 4 bases and J lost 2; bases outside the gene matches: 15. The CDR3 has 20 amino acids. The germline V gene encodes CDR1 LGHNA and CDR2 YNFKEQ.

This chain uses TRBV27 with TRBJ1-5; possibly TRBD1 for D (5 bases). The germline V gene encodes CDR1 MNHEY and CDR2 SMNVEV (reference sequence). The CDR3 spans 13 residues. V shed 5 bases and J shed 7 bases, with 12 bases lying between them. The CDR3 protein is CASSPPGIQPQHF. CDR3 bases: TGTGCCAGCAGTCCACCAGGGATACAGCCCCAGCATTTT.

This clone appeared a single time. The chain has TRBV9 and TRBJ2-5; 15 bases match TRBD2. V trimming: 4 bases; J trimming: 4 bases; junction bases outside the gene matches: 2. CDR3 length: 15 residues. In germline, CDR1 is SGDLS, CDR2 YYNGEE. CDR3 sequence reads: CASSSGLAGGETQYF. The CDR3 nucleotides read TGTGCCAGCAGCTCGGGACTAGCGGGGGGAGAGACCCAGTACTTC.